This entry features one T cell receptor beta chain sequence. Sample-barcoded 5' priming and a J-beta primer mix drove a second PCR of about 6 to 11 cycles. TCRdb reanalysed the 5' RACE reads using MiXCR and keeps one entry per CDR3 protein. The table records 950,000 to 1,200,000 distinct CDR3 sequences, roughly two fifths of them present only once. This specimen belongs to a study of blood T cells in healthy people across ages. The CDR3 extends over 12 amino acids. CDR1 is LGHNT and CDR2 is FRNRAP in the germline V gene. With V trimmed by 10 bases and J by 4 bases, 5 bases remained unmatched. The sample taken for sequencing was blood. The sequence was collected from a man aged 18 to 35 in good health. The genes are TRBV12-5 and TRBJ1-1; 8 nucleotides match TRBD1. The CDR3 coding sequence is TGTGCTATCCGACAGGGGAGCACTGAAGCTTTCTTT. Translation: CAIRQGSTEAFF.